This TCR beta chain stems from a study of cytomegalovirus exposure and HLA in healthy donors. This clone was seen a single time. The primer mix had 60 Vbeta and 13 Jbeta primers. Only in-frame clones appear in the TCRdb table, and some are missing; sequencing was by immunoSEQ multiplex PCR. The data hold about 120,000 clones, with more than 60% observed a single time. Sequenced: PBMCs. The origin of this receptor is a woman in her 40s in good health and CMV-seronegative.

CDR3 sequence (DNA): TGCAGCGTTGAAGGACAGGACCGCCGCTCCTACAATGAGCAGTTCTTC. Translated, it gives CSVEGQDRRSYNEQFF. The V gene is TRBV29-1, the J gene TRBJ2-1, with D possibly being TRBD1 (6 bases). Germline V gene sequence: CDR1 SQVTM, CDR2 ANQGSEA. Trimming took 1 base from V and 0 from J, leaving 13 bases between them. This CDR3 is 16 amino acids long.